Described below is a single T cell receptor (beta chain) sequence and its context. What it binds is unknown. The sample comes from a study of CD8+CD57+ T cells in acquired aplastic anemia. Looking at the study overall: CD4+ and CD8+ cells, once sorted, gave DNA averaging roughly 3.2 ug.

Study results and caveats: Patients shared approximately 30 CD8+ CDR3 sequences with controls. No significant difference in CD8+ Simpson's diversity was found between patients and controls.

TCR beta VDJ and CDR3 were profiled, and genomic DNA was the template. TCRdb re-called the reads through MiXCR, storing one row per CDR3 protein. The sample lists about 270,000 distinct CDR3 sequences, about 56% occurring once. V was pared by 6 bases and J by 8 bases, with 13 bases between. The CDR3 contains 11 residues. Germline CDR1 DFQATT, CDR2 SNEGSKA (reference sequence). Sequenced material: sorted CD4+, CD8+, or CD8+CD57+ T cells (not recorded which) from PBMCs. This sequence originates from a human donor with severe aplastic anemia or a healthy control (not recorded which). The chain links TRBV20-1 to TRBJ1-2; TRBD1 is a possible D gene (5 bases). CDR3 sequence reads: CSARAGPGYTF. The CDR3 region has the DNA TGCAGTGCAAGGGCAGGGCCCGGCTACACCTTC.